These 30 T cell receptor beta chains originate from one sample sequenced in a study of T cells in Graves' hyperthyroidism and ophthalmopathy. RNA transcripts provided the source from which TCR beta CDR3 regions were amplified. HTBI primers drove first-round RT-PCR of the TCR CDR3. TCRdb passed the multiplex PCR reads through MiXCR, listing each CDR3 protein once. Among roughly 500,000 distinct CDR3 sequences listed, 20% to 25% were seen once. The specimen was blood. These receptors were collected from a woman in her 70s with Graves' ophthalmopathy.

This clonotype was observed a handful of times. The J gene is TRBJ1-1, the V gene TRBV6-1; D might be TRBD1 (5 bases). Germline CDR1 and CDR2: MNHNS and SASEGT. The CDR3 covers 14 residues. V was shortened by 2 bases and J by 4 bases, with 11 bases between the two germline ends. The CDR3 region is CASSEQGRATEAFF. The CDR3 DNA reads TGTGCCAGCAGTGAACAGGGAAGAGCCACTGAAGCTTTCTTT.

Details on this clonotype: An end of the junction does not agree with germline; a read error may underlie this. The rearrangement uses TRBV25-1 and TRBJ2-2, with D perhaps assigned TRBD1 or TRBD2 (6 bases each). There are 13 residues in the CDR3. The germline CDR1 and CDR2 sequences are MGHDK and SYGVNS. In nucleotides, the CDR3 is TGTGCCAGCAGTGATACTGGAAGGGGGGACCTGTTTTTT. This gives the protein CASSDTGRGDLFF.

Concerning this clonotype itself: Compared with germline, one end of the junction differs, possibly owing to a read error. Here the CDR3 reads CASSQPGGIYSYTF. CDR3 nucleotide sequence: TGTGCCAGCAGCCAACCGGGGGGCATCTATAGCTACACCTTC. The rearrangement joins TRBV3-1 to TRBJ1-2; possible D gene TRBD1, 6 bases. CDR3 length equals 14 residues. Germline values: CDR1 LGHDT, CDR2 YNNKEL (reference sequence).

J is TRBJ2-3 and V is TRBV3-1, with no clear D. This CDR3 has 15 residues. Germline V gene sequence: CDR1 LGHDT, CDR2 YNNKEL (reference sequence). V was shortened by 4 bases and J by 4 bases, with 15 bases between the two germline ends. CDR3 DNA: TGTGCCAGCAGCCTCTCGGTCGCAAACGCAGATACGCAGTATTTT. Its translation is CASSLSVANADTQYF.

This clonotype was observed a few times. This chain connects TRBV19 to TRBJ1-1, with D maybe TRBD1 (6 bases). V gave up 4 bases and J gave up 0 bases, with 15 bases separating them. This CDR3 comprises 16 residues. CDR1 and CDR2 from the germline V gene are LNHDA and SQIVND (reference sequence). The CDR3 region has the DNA TGTGCCAGTAGTAAAGGACAGCCGACCATGAACACTGAAGCTTTCTTT. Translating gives CASSKGQPTMNTEAFF. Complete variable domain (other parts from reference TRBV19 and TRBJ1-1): DGGITQSPKYLFRKEGQNVTLSCEQNLNHDAMYWYRQDPGQGLRLIYYSQIVNDFQKGDIAEGYSVSREKKESFPLTVTSAQKNPTAFYLCASSKGQPTMNTEAFFGQGTRLTVV.

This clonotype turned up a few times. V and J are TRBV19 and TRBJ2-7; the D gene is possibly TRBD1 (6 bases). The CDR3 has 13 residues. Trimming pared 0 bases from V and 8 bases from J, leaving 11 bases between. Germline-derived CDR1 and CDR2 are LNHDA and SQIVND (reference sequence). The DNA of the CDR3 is TGTGCCAGTAGTATAGATTGGCAGGGGAAGCAGTACTTC. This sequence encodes CASSIDWQGKQYF.

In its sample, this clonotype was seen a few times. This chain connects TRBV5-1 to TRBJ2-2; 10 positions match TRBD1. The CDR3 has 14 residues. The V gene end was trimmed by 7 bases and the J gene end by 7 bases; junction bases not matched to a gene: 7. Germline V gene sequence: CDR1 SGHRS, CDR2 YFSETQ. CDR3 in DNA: TGCGCCAGCCGAGACAGGGGGCAAGGCGGGGAGCTGTTTTTT. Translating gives CASRDRGQGGELFF.

The CDR3 reads CASSSTGTGDSPLHF. The CDR3 region has the DNA TGTGCCAGCAGTTCGACCGGGACAGGGGACTCACCCCTCCACTTT. This chain joins TRBV6-5 and TRBJ1-6, with TRBD1 matching over 10 bases. Germline V gene sequence: CDR1 MNHEY, CDR2 SVGAGI. The CDR3 is 15 residues long. J was trimmed by 10 bases and V by 4 bases; bases with no gene match: 7.

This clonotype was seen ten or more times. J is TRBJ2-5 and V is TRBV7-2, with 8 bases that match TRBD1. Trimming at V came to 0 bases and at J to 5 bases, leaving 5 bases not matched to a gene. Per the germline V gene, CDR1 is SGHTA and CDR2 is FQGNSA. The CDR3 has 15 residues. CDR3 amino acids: CASSLATGGWETQYF. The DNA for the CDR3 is TGTGCCAGCAGCTTAGCTACAGGGGGGTGGGAGACCCAGTACTTC.

The CDR3 loop is CVMGGMAPGSPLHF. The CDR3 DNA is TGTGTCATGGGCGGTATGGCCCCAGGGTCACCCCTCCACTTT. The chain recombines TRBV30 with TRBJ1-6; D might be TRBD1 (5 bases). CDR1 GTSNPN and CDR2 SVGIG come from the germline V gene (reference sequence). The CDR3 covers 14 residues.

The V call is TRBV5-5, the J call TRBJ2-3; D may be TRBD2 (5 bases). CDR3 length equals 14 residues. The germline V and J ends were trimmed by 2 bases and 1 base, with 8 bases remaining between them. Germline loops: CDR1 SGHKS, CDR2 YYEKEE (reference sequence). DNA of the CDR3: TGTGCCAGCAGCTTCGGGGTTGGCACAGATACGCAGTATTTT. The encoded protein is CASSFGVGTDTQYF.

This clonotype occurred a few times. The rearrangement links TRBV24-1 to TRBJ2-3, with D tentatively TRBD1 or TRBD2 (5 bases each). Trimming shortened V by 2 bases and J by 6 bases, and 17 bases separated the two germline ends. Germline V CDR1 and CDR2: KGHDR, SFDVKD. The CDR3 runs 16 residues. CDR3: CATSDSGAEIGDTQYF. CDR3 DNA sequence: TGTGCCACCAGTGATTCCGGGGCAGAGATAGGCGATACGCAGTATTTT.

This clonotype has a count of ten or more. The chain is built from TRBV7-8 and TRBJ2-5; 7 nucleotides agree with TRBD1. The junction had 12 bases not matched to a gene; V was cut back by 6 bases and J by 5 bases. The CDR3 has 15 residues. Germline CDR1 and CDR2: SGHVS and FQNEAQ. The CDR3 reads CASSYTMTGSETQYF. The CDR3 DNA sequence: TGTGCCAGCAGTTACACGATGACAGGGTCGGAGACCCAGTACTTC. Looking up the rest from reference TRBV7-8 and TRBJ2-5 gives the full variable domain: GAGVSQSPRYKVAKRGQDVALRCDPISGHVSLFWYQQALGQGPEFLTYFQNEAQLDKSGLPSDRFFAERPEGSVSTLKIQRTQQEDSAVYLCASSYTMTGSETQYFGPGTRLLVL.

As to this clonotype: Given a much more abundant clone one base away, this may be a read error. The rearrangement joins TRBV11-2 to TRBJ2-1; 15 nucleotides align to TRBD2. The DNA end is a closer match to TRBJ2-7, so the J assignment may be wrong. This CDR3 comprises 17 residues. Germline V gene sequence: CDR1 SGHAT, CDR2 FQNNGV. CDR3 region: CASSSWTSGRGYNEQYF. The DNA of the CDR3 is TGTGCCAGCAGCAGCTGGACTAGCGGGAGGGGGTACAATGAGCAGTACTTC.

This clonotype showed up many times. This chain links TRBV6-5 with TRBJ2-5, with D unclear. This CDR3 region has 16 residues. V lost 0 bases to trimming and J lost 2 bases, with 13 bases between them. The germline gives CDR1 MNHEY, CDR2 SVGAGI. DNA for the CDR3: TGTGCCAGCAGTTACTCGAGACAAAGACAACAAGAGACCCAGTACTTC. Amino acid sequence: CASSYSRQRQQETQYF.

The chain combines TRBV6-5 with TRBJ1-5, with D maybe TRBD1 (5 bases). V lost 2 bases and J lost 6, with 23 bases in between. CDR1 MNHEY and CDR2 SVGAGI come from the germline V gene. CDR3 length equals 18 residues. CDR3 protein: CASSYPTEAVGVLQPQHF. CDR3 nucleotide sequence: TGTGCCAGCAGTTACCCGACGGAGGCGGTAGGGGTTCTTCAGCCCCAGCATTTT.

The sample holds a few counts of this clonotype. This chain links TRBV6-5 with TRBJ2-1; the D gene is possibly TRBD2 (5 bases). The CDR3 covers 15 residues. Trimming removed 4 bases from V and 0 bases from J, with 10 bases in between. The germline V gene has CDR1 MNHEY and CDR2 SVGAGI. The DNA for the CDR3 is TGTGCCAGCAGTTTCCAGAGCGGCTCCTACAATGAGCAGTTCTTC. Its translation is CASSFQSGSYNEQFF.

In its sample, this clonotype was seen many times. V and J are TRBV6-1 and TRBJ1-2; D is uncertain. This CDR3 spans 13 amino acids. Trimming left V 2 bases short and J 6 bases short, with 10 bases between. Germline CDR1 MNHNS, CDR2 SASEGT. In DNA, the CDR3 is TGTGCCAGCAGTGAACGGGCCGGCCATGGCTACACCTTC. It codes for CASSERAGHGYTF.

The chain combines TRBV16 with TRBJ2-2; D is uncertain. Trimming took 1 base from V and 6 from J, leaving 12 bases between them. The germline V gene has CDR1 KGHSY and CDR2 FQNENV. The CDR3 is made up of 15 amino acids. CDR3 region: CASSQYTSAPGELFF. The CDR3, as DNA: TGTGCCAGCAGCCAATATACATCCGCCCCCGGGGAGCTGTTTTTT. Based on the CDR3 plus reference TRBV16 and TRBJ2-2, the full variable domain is GEEVAQTPKHLVRGEGQKAKLYCAPIKGHSYVFWYQQVLKNEFKFLISFQNENVFDETGMPKERFSAKCLPNSPCSLEIQATKLEDSAVYFCASSQYTSAPGELFFGEGSRLTVL.

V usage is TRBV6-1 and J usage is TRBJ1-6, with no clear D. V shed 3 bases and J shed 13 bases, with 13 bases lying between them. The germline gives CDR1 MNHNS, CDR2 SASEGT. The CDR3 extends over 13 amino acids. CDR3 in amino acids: CASSEKIPLPLHF. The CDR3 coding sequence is TGTGCCAGCAGTGAGAAGATCCCCTTGCCCCTCCACTTT.

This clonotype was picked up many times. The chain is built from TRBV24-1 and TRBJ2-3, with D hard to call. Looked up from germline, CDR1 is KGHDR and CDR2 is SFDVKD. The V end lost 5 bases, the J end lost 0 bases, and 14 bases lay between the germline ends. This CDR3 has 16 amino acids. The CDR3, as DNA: TGTGCCACCAGTGGTGAGGTGAGCTCGAGCACAGATACGCAGTATTTT. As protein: CATSGEVSSSTDTQYF.

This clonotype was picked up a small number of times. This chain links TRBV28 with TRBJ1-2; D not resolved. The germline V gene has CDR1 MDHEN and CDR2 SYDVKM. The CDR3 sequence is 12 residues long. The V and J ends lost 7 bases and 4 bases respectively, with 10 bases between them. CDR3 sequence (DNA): TGTGCCAGCAAGGGCACAATCTATGGCTACACCTTC. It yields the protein CASKGTIYGYTF.

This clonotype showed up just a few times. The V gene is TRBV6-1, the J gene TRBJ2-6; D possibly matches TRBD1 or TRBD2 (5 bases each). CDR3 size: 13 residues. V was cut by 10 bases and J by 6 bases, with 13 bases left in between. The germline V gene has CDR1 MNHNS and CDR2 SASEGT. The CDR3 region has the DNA TGTGCCACCAGGGACCTTTTGGCCAACGTCCTGACTTTC. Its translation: CATRDLLANVLTF.

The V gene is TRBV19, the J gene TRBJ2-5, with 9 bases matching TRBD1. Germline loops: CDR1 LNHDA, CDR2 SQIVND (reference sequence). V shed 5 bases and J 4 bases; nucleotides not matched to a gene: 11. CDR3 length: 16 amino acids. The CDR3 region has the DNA TGTGCCAGTAGTTCCACAGGGGGCTTAGGCTCAGAGACCCAGTACTTC. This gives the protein CASSSTGGLGSETQYF. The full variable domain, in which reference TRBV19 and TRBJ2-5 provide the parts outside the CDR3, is DGGITQSPKYLFRKEGQNVTLSCEQNLNHDAMYWYRQDPGQGLRLIYYSQIVNDFQKGDIAEGYSVSREKKESFPLTVTSAQKNPTAFYLCASSSTGGLGSETQYFGPGTRLLVL.

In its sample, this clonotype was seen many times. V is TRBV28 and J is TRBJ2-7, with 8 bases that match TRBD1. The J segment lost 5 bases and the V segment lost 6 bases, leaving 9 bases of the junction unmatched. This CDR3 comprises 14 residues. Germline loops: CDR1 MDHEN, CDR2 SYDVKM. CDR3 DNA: TGTGCCAGCAGCTCCTACCAGGGGGCCCACGAGCAGTACTTC. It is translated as CASSSYQGAHEQYF.

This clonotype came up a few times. CDR3 nucleotide sequence: TGCGCCAGCAGCGTCGCGTTGAGCTCCTACAATGAGCAGTTCTTC. Protein sequence: CASSVALSSYNEQFF. V gene TRBV5-1 combines with J gene TRBJ2-1; D not resolved. Germline CDR1 SGHRS, CDR2 YFSETQ. V dropped 4 bases and J dropped 0 bases, with 11 bases sitting between them. This CDR3 has 15 residues.

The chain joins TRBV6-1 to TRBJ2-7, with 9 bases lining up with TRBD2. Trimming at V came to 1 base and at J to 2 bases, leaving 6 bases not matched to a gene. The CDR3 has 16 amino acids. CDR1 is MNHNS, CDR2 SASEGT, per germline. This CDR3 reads CASSEVRTSATYEQYF. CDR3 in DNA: TGTGCCAGCAGTGAAGTCAGGACTAGCGCAACCTACGAGCAGTACTTC.

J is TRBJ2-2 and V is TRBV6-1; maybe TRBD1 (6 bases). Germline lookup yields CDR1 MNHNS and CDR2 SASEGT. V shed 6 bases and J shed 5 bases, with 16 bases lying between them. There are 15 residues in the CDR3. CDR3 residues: CASRIGGDFTGELFF. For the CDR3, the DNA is TGTGCCAGCAGAATAGGGGGAGATTTTACCGGGGAGCTGTTTTTT.

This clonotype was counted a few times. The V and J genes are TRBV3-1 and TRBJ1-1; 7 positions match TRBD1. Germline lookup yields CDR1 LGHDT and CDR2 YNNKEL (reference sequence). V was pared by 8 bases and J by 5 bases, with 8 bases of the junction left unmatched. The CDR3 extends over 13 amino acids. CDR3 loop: CASGPGGLTEAFF. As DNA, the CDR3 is TGTGCCAGCGGCCCAGGGGGTCTGACTGAAGCTTTCTTT. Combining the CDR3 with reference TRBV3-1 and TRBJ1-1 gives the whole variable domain DTAVSQTPKYLVTQMGNDKSIKCEQNLGHDTMYWYKQDSKKFLKIMFSYNNKELIINETVPNRFSPKSPDKAHLNLHINSLELGDSAVYFCASGPGGLTEAFFGQGTRLTVV.

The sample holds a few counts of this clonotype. CDR3 in amino acids: CATSGAGHYNEQFF. CDR3 DNA: TGTGCCACCAGTGGGGCGGGCCACTACAATGAGCAGTTCTTC. V and J are TRBV24-1 and TRBJ2-1, with a weak D call TRBD2 (5 bases). V dropped 5 bases and J dropped 3 bases, with 10 bases sitting between them. From germline, CDR1 is KGHDR and CDR2 SFDVKD. This CDR3 is 14 amino acids long.